These 5 T cell receptor beta chains were all obtained from the same sample, sequenced in a study of monozygotic twins with inflammatory bowel disease. TCRdb re-called the 5' RACE reads; one entry per CDR3 protein, DNA not given. Its table records about 200,000 distinct CDR3 sequences. The material sequenced was blood. Receptors originate from a human donor with ulcerative colitis or Crohn's disease, or a healthy co-twin of an affected twin (not recorded which).

This chain uses TRBV3-1 with TRBJ1-1. The germline gives CDR1 LGHDT, CDR2 YNNKEL (reference sequence). CDR3 size: 14 residues. CDR3: CASSQGTLNTEAFF.

The CDR3 reads CASSSAGTDTQYF. The V gene is TRBV2, the J gene TRBJ2-3. Per the germline V gene, CDR1 is SNHLY and CDR2 is FYNNEI. The CDR3 is made up of 13 amino acids.

J is TRBJ2-3 and V is TRBV7-6; TCRdb selects TRBD1, and the lack of DNA leaves this call unchecked. CDR3 length equals 14 residues. CDR1 SGHVS and CDR2 FNYEAQ come from the germline V gene. CDR3 sequence reads: CASSLDRRADTQYF. The entire variable domain, with the rest obtained from reference TRBV7-6 and TRBJ2-3, is as follows: GAGVSQSPRYKVTKRGQDVALRCDPISGHVSLYWYRQALGQGPEFLTYFNYEAQQDKSGLPNDRFSAERPEGSISTLTIQRTEQRDSAMYRCASSLDRRADTQYFGPGTRLTVL.

The chain recombines TRBV24-1 with TRBJ1-2. The CDR3 length is 13 residues. The germline gives CDR1 KGHDR, CDR2 SFDVKD. Here the CDR3 reads CATSDSREYGYTF.

The rearrangement links TRBV20-1 to TRBJ2-7. In germline, CDR1 is DFQATT, CDR2 SNEGSKA (reference sequence). The CDR3 runs to 12 residues. CDR3 loop: CSAIAGSYEQYF.